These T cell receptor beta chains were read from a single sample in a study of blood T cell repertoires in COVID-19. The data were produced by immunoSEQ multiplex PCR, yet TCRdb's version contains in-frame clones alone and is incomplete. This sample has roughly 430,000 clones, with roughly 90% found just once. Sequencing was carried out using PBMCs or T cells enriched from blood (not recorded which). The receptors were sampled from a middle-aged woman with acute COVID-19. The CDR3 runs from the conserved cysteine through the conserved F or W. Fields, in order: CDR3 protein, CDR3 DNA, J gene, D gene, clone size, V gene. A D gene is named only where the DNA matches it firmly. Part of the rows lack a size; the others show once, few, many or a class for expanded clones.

CASSLSREQYF TGCGCCAGCAGCCTGAGTAGAGAGCAGTACTTC TRBJ2-7 NA NA TRBV4-1
CASSLGEGVEAFF TGTGCCAGCAGTCTGGGGGAGGGTGTTGAAGCTTTCTTT TRBJ1-1 NA NA TRBV12-3/TRBV12-4
CASSLRGTGELFF TGTGCCAGCAGTCTCAGGGGTACCGGGGAGCTGTTTTTT TRBJ2-2 NA NA TRBV27
CASKGPGVKTEAFF TGTGCCAGCAAAGGCCCGGGGGTGAAAACTGAAGCTTTCTTT TRBJ1-1 NA NA TRBV25-1
CASSRDRKNQPQHF TGTGCCAGCAGTCGGGACAGAAAAAATCAGCCCCAGCATTTT TRBJ1-5 TRBD1 NA TRBV6-5
CASSLAGLGNTEAFF TGTGCCAGCAGCTTGGCCGGTCTTGGGAACACTGAAGCTTTCTTT TRBJ1-1 NA NA TRBV5-6
CASGTGRYRNEQYF TGTGCCAGTGGGACAGGGAGGTATAGAAACGAGCAGTACTTC TRBJ2-7 TRBD1 NA TRBV6-5
CASSIVSPQGLPPLHF TGTGCCAGTAGTATAGTCTCACCGCAGGGACTGCCACCCCTCCACTTT TRBJ1-6 NA NA TRBV19
CASGQGAFKDPAFF TGCGCCTCCGGACAGGGGGCTTTCAAAGATCCCGCTTTCTTT TRBJ1-1 TRBD1 NA TRBV10-1
CASSQDPQTGTQYF TGCGCCAGCAGCCAAGACCCCCAAACTGGGACCCAGTACTTC TRBJ2-5 NA NA TRBV4-1
CASGHSSGNTIYF TGTGCCTCCGGACATTCCTCTGGAAACACCATATATTTT TRBJ1-3 NA many TRBV30
CASSQGKAFANTGELFF TGCGCCAGCAGCCAAGGGAAAGCGTTCGCGAACACCGGGGAGCTGTTTTTT TRBJ2-2 NA once TRBV4-1
CASKSGASLRTEAFF TGCGCCAGCAAATCAGGGGCGTCTTTGAGGACTGAAGCTTTCTTT TRBJ1-1 NA NA TRBV5-1
CASSYSGGTTEAFF TGTGCCAGCAGTTACTCCGGGGGGACCACTGAAGCTTTCTTT TRBJ1-1 NA NA TRBV6-5
CASSSWQGNTEAFF TGCGCCAGCAGCTCTTGGCAGGGCAACACTGAAGCTTTCTTT TRBJ1-1 NA NA TRBV5-1
CTSSPGTGQGSEQFF TGCACCAGCAGCCCTGGAACGGGACAGGGGAGCGAGCAGTTCTTC TRBJ2-1 NA NA TRBV1
CASKPGHSYEQYF TGTGCCAGCAAACCCGGACATTCGTACGAGCAGTACTTC TRBJ2-7 NA NA TRBV12-3/TRBV12-4
CAALTGNTDTQYF TGTGCCGCGTTGACAGGGAACACAGATACGCAGTATTTT TRBJ2-3 TRBD1 NA TRBV30
CASSQDQGTTEAFF TGTGCCAGCAGCCAAGATCAGGGGACCACTGAAGCTTTCTTT TRBJ1-1 NA few TRBV3-1/TRBV3-2
CATQMGQGIQPQHF TGTGCCACCCAAATGGGGCAGGGTATACAGCCCCAGCATTTT TRBJ1-5 NA NA TRBV24-1
CASSPTGGTEAFF TGTGCCAGCAGCCCGACAGGGGGCACCGAAGCTTTCTTT TRBJ1-1 TRBD1 NA TRBV7-9
CASSQDAAGRNQPQHF TGCGCCAGCAGCCAAGATGCGGCGGGGCGAAATCAGCCCCAGCATTTT TRBJ1-5 NA NA TRBV4-1
CASSHRLSGPSNTGELFF TGTGCCAGCTCACACCGACTTAGCGGGCCCTCGAACACCGGGGAGCTGTTTTTT TRBJ2-2 TRBD2 few TRBV18
CASSPTGTDTQYF TGTGCCAGCAGCCCGACAGGGACCGATACGCAGTATTTT TRBJ2-3 TRBD1 NA TRBV7-8
CASSLYGGREKLFF TGTGCCAGCAGTTTATACGGGGGAAGGGAAAAACTGTTTTTT TRBJ1-4 NA once TRBV27
CASSEWTGKGLRTEAFF TGTGCCAGCAGTGAATGGACAGGGAAGGGGTTGCGGACTGAAGCTTTCTTT TRBJ1-1 TRBD1 NA TRBV27
CASSTSRGGGNQPQHF TGTGCCAGTAGCACCTCTAGGGGAGGTGGCAATCAGCCCCAGCATTTT TRBJ1-5 NA NA TRBV19
CASSADRASGNTIYF TGTGCCAGCAGCGCAGACAGGGCCTCTGGAAACACCATATATTTT TRBJ1-3 TRBD1 NA TRBV9
CASSESGQRHHVRGYTF TGTGCCAGCAGTGAATCGGGACAGCGCCATCACGTACGGGGCTACACCTTC TRBJ1-2 TRBD1 NA TRBV6-1
CASSTDRVRNSPLHF TGTGCCAGCTCGACGGACAGGGTGCGGAATTCACCCCTCCACTTT TRBJ1-6 TRBD1 NA TRBV18
CASRFRGNEKLFF TGTGCCAGCAGGTTCCGGGGGAATGAAAAACTGTTTTTT TRBJ1-4 NA NA TRBV7-9
CASSGGQGYGYTF TGTGCCAGCAGCGGCGGACAGGGCTATGGCTACACCTTC TRBJ1-2 TRBD1 NA TRBV9
CASSSGQGAPGIQYF TGCGCCAGCAGCTCAGGACAGGGAGCCCCCGGCATTCAGTACTTC TRBJ2-4 TRBD1 NA TRBV5-1
CASSVTGLRTDTQYF TGTGCCAGCAGCGTCACTGGTCTGCGCACAGATACGCAGTATTTT TRBJ2-3 NA NA TRBV9
CASSQDQGNEKLFF TGTGCCAGCAGCCAAGACCAGGGTAATGAAAAACTGTTTTTT TRBJ1-4 NA NA TRBV3-1/TRBV3-2
CASRLGGIDTQYF TGTGCCAGCAGACTGGGGGGTATAGATACGCAGTATTTT TRBJ2-3 NA NA TRBV27
CATAGGGLETQYF TGTGCCACCGCGGGGGGGGGCTTAGAGACCCAGTACTTC TRBJ2-5 TRBD2 once TRBV24-1
CASSSIQGRPLHF TGTGCCAGCAGTTCCATACAGGGGAGACCCCTCCACTTT TRBJ1-6 TRBD1 few TRBV6-5
CASSSIGGGSYEQYF TGCGCCAGCAGCTCCATCGGGGGGGGCTCCTACGAGCAGTACTTC TRBJ2-7 TRBD2 NA TRBV5-1
CASSLDGGPQHF TGTGCCAGCAGCTTAGATGGAGGGCCCCAGCATTTT TRBJ1-5 NA once TRBV7-9
CASSFSGQNTDTQYF TGCGCCAGCAGCTTTAGTGGGCAGAACACAGATACGCAGTATTTT TRBJ2-3 NA NA TRBV5-1
CATSSSGGSTDTQYF TGTGCCACCAGCAGTTCAGGGGGCAGCACAGATACGCAGTATTTT TRBJ2-3 TRBD1 NA TRBV15
CASIPDRADSYEQYF TGTGCCAGCATCCCGGACAGGGCTGACTCCTACGAGCAGTACTTC TRBJ2-7 TRBD1 once TRBV7-9
CASSEGRDYFLRDEAFF TGTGCCAGCAGTGAAGGTAGAGATTATTTCTTAAGAGATGAAGCTTTCTTT TRBJ1-1 NA NA TRBV6-1
CASTRDISVSYEQYF TGTGCCAGTACCAGGGACATCTCCGTCTCCTACGAGCAGTACTTC TRBJ2-7 NA NA TRBV19
CASSRYGTENQPQHF TGCGCCAGCAGCCGTTACGGGACAGAAAATCAGCCCCAGCATTTT TRBJ1-5 TRBD1 NA TRBV5-1
CSAGRGGETQYF TGCAGCGCCGGGCGGGGCGGCGAGACCCAGTACTTC TRBJ2-5 NA NA TRBV29-1
CASSTGGISEKLFF TGTGCCAGCAGTACAGGGGGCATCTCTGAAAAACTGTTTTTT TRBJ1-4 TRBD1 NA TRBV2
CASSLGTVNSPLHF TGTGCCAGCAGCTTAGGAACAGTTAATTCACCCCTCCACTTT TRBJ1-6 NA NA TRBV11-2
CASRRPGQGSTGELFF TGTGCCAGCAGGAGACCGGGACAGGGGTCCACCGGGGAGCTGTTTTTT TRBJ2-2 TRBD1 few TRBV2
CASSPDRGYGGDTQYF TGTGCCAGCAGCCCGGACAGGGGGTACGGAGGAGATACGCAGTATTTT TRBJ2-3 TRBD1 NA TRBV3-1/TRBV3-2
CASRGPQETQYF TGTGCCAGTAGGGGTCCCCAAGAGACCCAGTACTTC TRBJ2-5 NA NA TRBV25-1
CASSSEPENTGELFF TGTGCCAGCAGTTCGGAGCCCGAGAACACCGGGGAGCTGTTTTTT TRBJ2-2 NA NA TRBV6-5
CATRQGNYGYTF TGTGCCACCCGACAGGGTAACTATGGCTACACCTTC TRBJ1-2 TRBD1 once TRBV25-1
CASSPEHRDSNQPQHF TGTGCCAGCAGCCCAGAGCACAGGGATAGCAATCAGCCCCAGCATTTT TRBJ1-5 NA NA TRBV11-3
CASSLEYSFNSPLHF TGCGCCAGCAGCTTGGAATACAGTTTTAATTCACCCCTCCACTTT TRBJ1-6 NA once TRBV5-1
CASSLPGEETQYF TGTGCCAGCAGCCTCCCGGGGGAAGAGACCCAGTACTTC TRBJ2-5 NA NA TRBV5-4